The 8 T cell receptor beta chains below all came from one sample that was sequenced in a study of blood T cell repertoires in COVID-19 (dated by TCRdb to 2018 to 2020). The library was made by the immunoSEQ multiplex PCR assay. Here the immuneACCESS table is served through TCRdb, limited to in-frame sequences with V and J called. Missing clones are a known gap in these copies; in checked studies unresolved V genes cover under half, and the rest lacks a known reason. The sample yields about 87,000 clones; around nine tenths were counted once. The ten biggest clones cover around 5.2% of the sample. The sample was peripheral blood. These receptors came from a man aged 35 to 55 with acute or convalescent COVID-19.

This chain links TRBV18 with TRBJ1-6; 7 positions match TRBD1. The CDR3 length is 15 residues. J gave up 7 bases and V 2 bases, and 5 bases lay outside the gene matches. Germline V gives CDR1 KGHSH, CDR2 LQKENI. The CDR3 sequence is CASSPTDRVNSPLHF. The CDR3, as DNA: TGTGCCAGCTCACCAACTGACAGGGTCAATTCACCCCTCCACTTT.

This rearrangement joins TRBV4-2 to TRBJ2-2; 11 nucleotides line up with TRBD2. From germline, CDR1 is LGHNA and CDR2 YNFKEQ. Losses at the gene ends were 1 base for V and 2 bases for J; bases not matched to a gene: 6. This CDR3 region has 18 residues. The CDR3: CASSQVSGTSGNTGELFF. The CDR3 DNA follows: TGTGCCAGCAGCCAAGTCTCCGGGACTAGCGGTAACACCGGGGAGCTGTTTTTT.

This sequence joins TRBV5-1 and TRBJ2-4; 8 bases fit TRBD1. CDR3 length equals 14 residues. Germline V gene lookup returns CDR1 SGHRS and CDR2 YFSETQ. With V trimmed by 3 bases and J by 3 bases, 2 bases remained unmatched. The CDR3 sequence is CASSYGQGKNIQYF. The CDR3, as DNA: TGCGCCAGCAGCTACGGACAGGGCAAAAACATTCAGTACTTC.

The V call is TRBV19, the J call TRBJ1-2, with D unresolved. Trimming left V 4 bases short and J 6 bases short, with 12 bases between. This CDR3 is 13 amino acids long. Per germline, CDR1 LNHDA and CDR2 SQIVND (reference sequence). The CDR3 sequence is CASSSQSGHGYTF. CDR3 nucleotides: TGTGCCAGTAGTAGCCAGTCTGGGCATGGCTACACCTTC.

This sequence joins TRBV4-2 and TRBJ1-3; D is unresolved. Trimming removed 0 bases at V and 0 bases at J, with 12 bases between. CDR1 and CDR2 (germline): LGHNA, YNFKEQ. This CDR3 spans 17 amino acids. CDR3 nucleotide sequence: TGTGCCAGCAGCCAAGATCTGCGGGGATCCTCTGGAAACACCATATATTTT. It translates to CASSQDLRGSSGNTIYF.

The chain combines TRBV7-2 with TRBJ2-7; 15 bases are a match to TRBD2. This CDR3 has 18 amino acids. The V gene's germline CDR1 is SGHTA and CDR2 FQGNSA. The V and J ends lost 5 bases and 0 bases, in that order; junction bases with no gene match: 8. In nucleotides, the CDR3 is TGTGCCAGCAGCCATGGGACTAGCGGGGGGACTATCTCCTACGAGCAGTACTTC. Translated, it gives CASSHGTSGGTISYEQYF. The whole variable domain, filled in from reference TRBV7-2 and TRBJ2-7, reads GAGVSQSPSNKVTEKGKDVELRCDPISGHTALYWYRQSLGQGLEFLIYFQGNSAPDKSGLPSDRFSAERTGGSVSTLTIQRTQQEDSAVYLCASSHGTSGGTISYEQYFGPGTRLTVT.

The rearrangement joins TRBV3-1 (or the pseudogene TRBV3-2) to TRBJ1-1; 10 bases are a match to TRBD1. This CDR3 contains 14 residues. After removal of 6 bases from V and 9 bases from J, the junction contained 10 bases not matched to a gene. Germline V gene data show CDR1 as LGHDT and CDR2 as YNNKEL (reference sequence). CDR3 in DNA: TGTGCCAGCAGTCTATCGGGACAGGGGAGGAAAGCTTTCTTT. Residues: CASSLSGQGRKAFF.

The CDR3 spells CASSQDVSGRALRNTEAFF. Written as DNA, the CDR3 is TGCGCCAGCAGCCAAGATGTTTCAGGCAGGGCTTTGAGGAACACTGAAGCTTTCTTT. The V call is TRBV4-3, the J call TRBJ1-1; a possible D gene is TRBD1 (5 bases). The CDR3 has 19 residues. Trimming took 0 bases from V and 1 from J, leaving 21 bases between them. Germline V CDR1 and CDR2: LGHNA, YSLEER.